The next 13 T cell receptor beta chains were all read from a single sample in a study of blood T cell repertoires in COVID-19. Sequencing used immunoSEQ multiplex PCR; TCRdb keeps in-frame clones, though not all of them. The sample has 250,000 to 350,000 clones; 90% are singletons. Sequenced input: peripheral blood. All receptors derive from a woman aged 25 to 39 with COVID-19, enrolled during active disease.

The gene calls are TRBV7-3 and TRBJ2-3, with unresolved D. V shed 1 base and J shed 1 base, with 12 bases lying between them. The germline V gene has CDR1 SGHTA and CDR2 FQGTGA. The CDR3 sequence is 16 residues long. As DNA, the CDR3 is TGTGCCAGCAGCTTAAACCCGGCAGGCGGCACAGATACGCAGTATTTT. Residues: CASSLNPAGGTDTQYF.

The chain combines TRBV19 with TRBJ2-2, with TRBD1 as a possible D gene (6 bases). V shed 2 bases and J shed 3 bases, with 13 bases lying between them. The CDR3 runs to 16 residues. Germline lookup yields CDR1 LNHDA and CDR2 SQIVND (reference sequence). The CDR3 DNA sequence: TGTGCCAGTAGTATATTTTGGGACACCTACACCGGGGAGCTGTTTTTT. It encodes CASSIFWDTYTGELFF.

This clone has just a few counts. The gene calls are TRBV7-3 and TRBJ1-1, with D hard to call. The V gene lost 3 bases and the J gene lost 5 bases, with 10 bases spanning the gap. Germline V lookup: CDR1 SGHTA, CDR2 FQGTGA. This CDR3 region has 13 residues. The CDR3 nucleotides read TGTGCCAGCAGCTTGAGGGTGGAGACTGAAGCTTTCTTT. Amino acid sequence: CASSLRVETEAFF.

V is TRBV18 and J is TRBJ1-4, with D uncertain. The V gene's germline CDR1 is KGHSH and CDR2 LQKENI. The V and J ends lost 6 bases and 4 bases respectively, with 9 bases between them. CDR3 length: 13 amino acids. The CDR3 coding sequence is TGTGCCAGCTCCGGTTCGCATAATGAAAAACTGTTTTTT. Protein product: CASSGSHNEKLFF.

The chain joins TRBV15 to TRBJ2-3; 9 nucleotides align to TRBD1. This CDR3 contains 15 residues. J was trimmed by 4 bases and V by 5 bases; bases with no gene match: 7. CDR1 and CDR2 (germline): LNHNV, YYDKDF (reference sequence). The CDR3 nucleotides are TGTGCCACCAGCGAACCGGGACAGGGCTCAGATACGCAGTATTTT. Translation: CATSEPGQGSDTQYF.

The rearrangement links TRBV27 to TRBJ2-1, with D perhaps matching TRBD1 (5 bases). The CDR3 is 15 amino acids. Per germline, CDR1 MNHEY and CDR2 SMNVEV (reference sequence). With 2 bases removed from V and 6 bases from J, the gap between germline ends came to 14 bases. This chain's CDR3 is CASSLTLGPLNEQFF. The CDR3, as DNA: TGTGCCAGCAGTTTAACTTTGGGGCCCCTCAATGAGCAGTTCTTC.

CDR3 DNA: TGTGCCAGCAGTCCCGTTAAATCAGCGGGAGAATCCAATGAGCAGTTCTTC. Its translation: CASSPVKSAGESNEQFF. J is TRBJ2-1 and V is TRBV6-2 or TRBV6-3; TRBD2 aligns across 8 bases. The trim removed 5 bases at V and 6 bases at J, leaving 15 bases unmatched. Germline V CDR1 and CDR2: MNHEY, SVGEGT. This CDR3 is built from 17 residues.

The chain is built from TRBV2 and TRBJ2-7; 7 positions agree with TRBD2. Trimming at V came to 6 bases and at J to 2 bases, leaving 7 bases not matched to a gene. Germline loops: CDR1 SNHLY, CDR2 FYNNEI. The CDR3 length is 14 residues. This CDR3 reads CASRDPAGAYEQYF. DNA for the CDR3: TGTGCCAGCAGGGACCCTGCGGGGGCCTACGAGCAGTACTTC.

This clone was recorded only once. The gene calls are TRBV2 and TRBJ1-2, with 11 bases matching TRBD1. This CDR3 region has 18 residues. Losses at the gene ends were 1 base for V and 2 bases for J; bases not matched to a gene: 9. CDR1 is SNHLY and CDR2 is FYNNEI in the germline V gene. In nucleotides, the CDR3 is TGTGCCAGCAGTGAAGAGGGACAGGGGGAATCCATAAACTATGGCTACACCTTC. Its translation is CASSEEGQGESINYGYTF.

The chain's CDR3 is CASSLGTVSLTEAFF. Written as DNA, the CDR3 is TGTGCCAGCAGCTTAGGGACAGTTTCGCTCACTGAAGCTTTCTTT. The rearrangement links TRBV11-2 to TRBJ1-1; maybe TRBD1 (6 bases). Trimming stripped 1 base from V and 4 bases from J, with 13 bases between. The CDR3 runs 15 residues. The germline V gene has CDR1 SGHAT and CDR2 FQNNGV.

The V and J genes are TRBV18 and TRBJ1-2, with 8 bases fitting TRBD1. CDR1 and CDR2 from the germline V gene are KGHSH and LQKENI. The CDR3 sequence is 16 residues long. With V trimmed by 1 base and J by 0 bases, 4 bases remained unmatched. The CDR3 DNA reads as TGTGCCAGCTCACCACGATTACAGGGGGCTAACTATGGCTACACCTTC. Encoded protein: CASSPRLQGANYGYTF.

The chain employs TRBV6-5 and TRBJ2-2, with 7 bases aligning to TRBD2. The length of the CDR3 is 16 residues. CDR1 MNHEY and CDR2 SVGAGI come from the germline V gene. The V and J ends lost 1 base and 4 bases, in that order; junction bases with no gene match: 6. The CDR3 nucleotides are TGTGCCAGCAGTTACTGGGGGAGGGCCCCCACCGGGGAGCTGTTTTTT. Translating gives CASSYWGRAPTGELFF.

This clone turned up a few times. V gene TRBV2 combines with J gene TRBJ2-5; TRBD2 matches 7 bases. Germline loops: CDR1 SNHLY, CDR2 FYNNEI. This CDR3 has 14 amino acids. V shed 11 bases, J shed 3 bases, and the junction held 12 bases outside the gene matches. CDR3 bases: TGTGCCGGAAGACTGGGGACTACTGAAGAGACCCAGTACTTC. It is translated as CAGRLGTTEETQYF.